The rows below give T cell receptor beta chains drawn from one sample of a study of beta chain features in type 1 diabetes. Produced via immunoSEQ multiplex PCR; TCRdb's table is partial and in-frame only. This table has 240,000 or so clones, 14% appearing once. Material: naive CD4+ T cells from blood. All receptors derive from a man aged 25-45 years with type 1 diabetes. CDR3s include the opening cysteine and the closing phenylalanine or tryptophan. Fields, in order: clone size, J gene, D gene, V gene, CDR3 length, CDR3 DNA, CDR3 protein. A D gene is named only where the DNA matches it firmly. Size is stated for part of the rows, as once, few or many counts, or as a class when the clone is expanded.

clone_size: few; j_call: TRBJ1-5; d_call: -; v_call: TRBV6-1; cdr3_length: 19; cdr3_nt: TGTGCCAGCAGTGAATACCCGGGGCGGGGGGCGGATAGCAATCAGCCCCAGCATTTT; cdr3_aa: CASSEYPGRGADSNQPQHF
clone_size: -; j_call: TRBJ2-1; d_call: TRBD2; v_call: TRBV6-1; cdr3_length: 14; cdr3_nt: TGTGCCAGTGAGGGACTAGCCGTGGGGAATGAGCAGTTCTTC; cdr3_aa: CASEGLAVGNEQFF
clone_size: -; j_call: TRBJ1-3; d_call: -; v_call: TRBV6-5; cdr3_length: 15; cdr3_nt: TGTGCCAGCAGCCTGGACAGACTCGGAGGAAACACCATATATTTT; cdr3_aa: CASSLDRLGGNTIYF
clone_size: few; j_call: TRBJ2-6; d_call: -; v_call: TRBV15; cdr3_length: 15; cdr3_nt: TGTGCCACCAGCAGAGATCATTCTGGGGCCAACGTCCTGACTTTC; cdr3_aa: CATSRDHSGANVLTF
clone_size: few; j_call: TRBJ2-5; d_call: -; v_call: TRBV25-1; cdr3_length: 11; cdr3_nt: TGTGCCAGCAGTGCCAAAGAGACCCAGTACTTC; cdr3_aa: CASSAKETQYF
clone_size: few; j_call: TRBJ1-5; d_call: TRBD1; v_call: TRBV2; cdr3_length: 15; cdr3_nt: TGTGCCAGCAGTGATCGATCCGCAGGGGGACAGCCCCAGCATTTT; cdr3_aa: CASSDRSAGGQPQHF
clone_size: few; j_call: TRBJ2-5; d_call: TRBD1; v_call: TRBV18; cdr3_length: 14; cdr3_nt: TGTGCCAGCTCACCTGGAACAGGGGAAGAGACCCAGTACTTC; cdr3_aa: CASSPGTGEETQYF
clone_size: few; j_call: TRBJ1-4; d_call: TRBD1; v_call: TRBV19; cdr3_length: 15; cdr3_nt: TGTGCCAGTAGTGCGCCGACAGGGAGTTTTGAAAAACTGTTTTTT; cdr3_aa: CASSAPTGSFEKLFF
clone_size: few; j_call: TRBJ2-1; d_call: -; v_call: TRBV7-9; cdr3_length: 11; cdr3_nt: TGTGCCAGTACTAGCAACTATGAGCAGTTCTTC; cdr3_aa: CASTSNYEQFF
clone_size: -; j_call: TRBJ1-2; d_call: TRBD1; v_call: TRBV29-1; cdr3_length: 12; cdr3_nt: TGCAGCGTTGGACAGGGAGACTATGGCTACACCTTC; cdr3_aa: CSVGQGDYGYTF
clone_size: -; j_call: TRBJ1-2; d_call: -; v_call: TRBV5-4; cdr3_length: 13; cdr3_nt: TGTGCCAGCAGCCAGACAATAAACTATGGCTACACCTTC; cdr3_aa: CASSQTINYGYTF
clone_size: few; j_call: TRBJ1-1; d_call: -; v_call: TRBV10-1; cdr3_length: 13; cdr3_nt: TGCGCCAGGAGTGGGCTGGGAGACACTGAAGCTTTCTTT; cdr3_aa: CARSGLGDTEAFF
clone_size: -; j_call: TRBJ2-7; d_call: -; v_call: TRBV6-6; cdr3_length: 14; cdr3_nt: TGTGCCAGCAGTAAACTGGACAGCTCCTACGAGCAGTACTTC; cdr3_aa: CASSKLDSSYEQYF
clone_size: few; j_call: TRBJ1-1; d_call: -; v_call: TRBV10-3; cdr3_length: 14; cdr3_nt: TGTGCCATCCAAGGCGCGATCTTGACAGGTGAAGCTTTCTTT; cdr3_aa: CAIQGAILTGEAFF
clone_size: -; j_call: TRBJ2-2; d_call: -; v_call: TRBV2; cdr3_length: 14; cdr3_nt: TGTGCCAGCAGTAAGGGGCCCGGCACCGGGGAGCTGTTTTTT; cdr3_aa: CASSKGPGTGELFF
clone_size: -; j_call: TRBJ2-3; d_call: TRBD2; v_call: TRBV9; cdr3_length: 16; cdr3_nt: TGTGCCAGCAGCAAACTGTTGGCGGGAGGGCCAGATACGCAGTATTTT; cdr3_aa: CASSKLLAGGPDTQYF
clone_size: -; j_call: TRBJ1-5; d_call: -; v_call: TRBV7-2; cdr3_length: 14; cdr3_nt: TGTGCCAGCAGCCCGGCGGCAGACAATCAGCCCCAGCATTTT; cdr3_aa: CASSPAADNQPQHF
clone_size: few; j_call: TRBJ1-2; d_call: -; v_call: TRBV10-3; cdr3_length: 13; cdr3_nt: TGTGCCATCAGTGAACGAGAGAACTATGGCTACACCTTC; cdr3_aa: CAISERENYGYTF
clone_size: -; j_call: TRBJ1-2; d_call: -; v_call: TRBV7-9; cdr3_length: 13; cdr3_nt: TGTGCCAGCATAGGGGATAGTAACTATGGCTACACCTTC; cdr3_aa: CASIGDSNYGYTF
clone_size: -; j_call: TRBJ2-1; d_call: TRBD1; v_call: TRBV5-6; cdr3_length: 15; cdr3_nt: TGTGCCAGCAGCCAGGTGGGACAGACGAACAATGAGCAGTTCTTC; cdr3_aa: CASSQVGQTNNEQFF
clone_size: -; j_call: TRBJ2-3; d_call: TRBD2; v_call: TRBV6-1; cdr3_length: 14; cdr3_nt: TGTGCCAGCAGACCAGCGGGGGGGGGAGATACGCAGTATTTT; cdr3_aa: CASRPAGGGDTQYF
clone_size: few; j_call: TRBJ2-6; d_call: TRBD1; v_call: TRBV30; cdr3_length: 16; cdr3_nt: TGTGCCTGTGACCGGACAGGGCTCTCTGGGGCCAACGTCCTGACTTTC; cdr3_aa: CACDRTGLSGANVLTF
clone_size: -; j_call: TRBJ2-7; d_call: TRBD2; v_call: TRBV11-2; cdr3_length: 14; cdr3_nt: TGTGCCAGCAGCTTAAACCTGCAGGGAGGGGAGCAGTACTTC; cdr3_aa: CASSLNLQGGEQYF
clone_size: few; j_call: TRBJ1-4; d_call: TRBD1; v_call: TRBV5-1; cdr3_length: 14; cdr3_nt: TGCGCCAGCCGCCAGGGGGCTGATAATGAAAAACTGTTTTTT; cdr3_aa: CASRQGADNEKLFF
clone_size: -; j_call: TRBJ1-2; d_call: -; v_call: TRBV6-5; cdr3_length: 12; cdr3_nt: TGTGCCAGCAGTTGGTCCGGCGGCGGTCACACCTTC; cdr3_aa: CASSWSGGGHTF
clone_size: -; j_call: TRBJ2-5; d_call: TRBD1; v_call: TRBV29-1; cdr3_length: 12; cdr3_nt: TGCAGCGTTGAACAGGGGGCAGAAACCCAGTACTTC; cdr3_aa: CSVEQGAETQYF
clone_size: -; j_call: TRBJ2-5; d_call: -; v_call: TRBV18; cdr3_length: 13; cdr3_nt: TGTGCCAGCTCGCCCTTGGAGGGGGAGACCCAGTACTTC; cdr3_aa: CASSPLEGETQYF
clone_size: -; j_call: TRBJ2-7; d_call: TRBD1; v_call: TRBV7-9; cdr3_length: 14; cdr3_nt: TGTGCCAGCAGAACCGACGGGACAGCCTACGAGCAGTACTTC; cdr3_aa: CASRTDGTAYEQYF
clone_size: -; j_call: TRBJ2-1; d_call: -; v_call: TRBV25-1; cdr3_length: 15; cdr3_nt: TGTGCCAGCACCACGGTCGACAGCTCCTACAATGAGCAGTTCTTC; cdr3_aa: CASTTVDSSYNEQFF
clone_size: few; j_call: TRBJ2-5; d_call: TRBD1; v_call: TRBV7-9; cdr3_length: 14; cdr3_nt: TGTGCCAGCAGCACCGACAGGGTTCAAGAGACCCAGTACTTC; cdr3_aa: CASSTDRVQETQYF
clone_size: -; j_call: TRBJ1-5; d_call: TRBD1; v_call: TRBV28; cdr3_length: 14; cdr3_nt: TGTGCCAGCAGTGCAGGGACAGGGGATCAGCCCCAGCATTTT; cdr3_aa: CASSAGTGDQPQHF
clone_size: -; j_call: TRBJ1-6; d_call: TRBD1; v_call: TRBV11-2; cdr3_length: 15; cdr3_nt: TGTGCCAGCAGCTTCCTGACAGGGTGGGATTCACCCCTCCACTTT; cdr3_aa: CASSFLTGWDSPLHF
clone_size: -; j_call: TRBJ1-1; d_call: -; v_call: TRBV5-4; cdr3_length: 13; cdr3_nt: TGTGCCAGCAGCCTGGACAGTAACACTGAAGCTTTCTTT; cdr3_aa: CASSLDSNTEAFF
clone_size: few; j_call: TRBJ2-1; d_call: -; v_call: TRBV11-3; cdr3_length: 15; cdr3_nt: TGTGCCAGCACCGCCGGGACAAGTCGTGTCAATGAGCAGTTCTTC; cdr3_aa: CASTAGTSRVNEQFF
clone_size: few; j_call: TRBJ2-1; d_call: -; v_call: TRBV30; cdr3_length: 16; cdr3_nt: TGTGCCTGGAGTGCCTCTTACCGGGGTGGGAACAATGAGCAGTTCTTC; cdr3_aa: CAWSASYRGGNNEQFF
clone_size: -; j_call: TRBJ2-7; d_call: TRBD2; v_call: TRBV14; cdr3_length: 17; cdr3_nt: TGTGCCAGCAGCCCCCATACCGGACTAGCGGGAGCCTACGAGCAGTACTTC; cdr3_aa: CASSPHTGLAGAYEQYF
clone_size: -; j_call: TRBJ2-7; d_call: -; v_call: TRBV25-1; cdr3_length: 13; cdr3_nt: TGTGCCAGCAGTGAACGGACAGCCTACGAGCAGTACTTC; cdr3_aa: CASSERTAYEQYF
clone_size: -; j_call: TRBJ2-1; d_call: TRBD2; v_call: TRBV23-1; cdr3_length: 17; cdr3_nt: TGCGCCAGCAGTCCAACTCTAGCGGGGGGGCCAGGGGATGAGCAGTTCTTC; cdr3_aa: CASSPTLAGGPGDEQFF
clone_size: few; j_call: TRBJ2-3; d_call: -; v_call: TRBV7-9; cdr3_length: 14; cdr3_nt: TGTGCCAGCAGCTTAGCGGCCCGCACAGATACGCAGTATTTT; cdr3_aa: CASSLAARTDTQYF
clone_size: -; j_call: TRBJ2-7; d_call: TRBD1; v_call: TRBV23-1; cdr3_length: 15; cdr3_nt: TGCGCCAGCAGTCCTCCGGACAGGGACCCCTACGAGCAGTACTTC; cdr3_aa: CASSPPDRDPYEQYF
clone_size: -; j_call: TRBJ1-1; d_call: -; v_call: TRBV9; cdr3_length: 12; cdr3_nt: TGTGCCAGCAGCGAGCTAGGGGTTGAAGCTTTCTTT; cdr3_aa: CASSELGVEAFF
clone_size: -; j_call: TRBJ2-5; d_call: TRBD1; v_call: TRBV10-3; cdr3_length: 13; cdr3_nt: TGTGCCATTCGAGGACAGGCAGGCGAGACCCAGTACTTC; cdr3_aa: CAIRGQAGETQYF
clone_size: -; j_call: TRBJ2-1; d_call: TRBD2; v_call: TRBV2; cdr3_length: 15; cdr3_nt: TGTGCCAGCAGTGACCCTAGCGGGAGGGGGAGTGAGCAGTTCTTC; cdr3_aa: CASSDPSGRGSEQFF
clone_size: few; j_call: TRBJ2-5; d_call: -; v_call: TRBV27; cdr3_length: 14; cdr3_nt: TGTGCCAGCAGGGCAGCAGGGGCGAAAGAGACCCAGTACTTC; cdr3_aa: CASRAAGAKETQYF
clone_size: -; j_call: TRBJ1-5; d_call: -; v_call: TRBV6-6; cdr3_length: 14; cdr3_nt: TGTGCCAGCAGTTACCGGACAGCGAATCAGCCCCAGCATTTT; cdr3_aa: CASSYRTANQPQHF
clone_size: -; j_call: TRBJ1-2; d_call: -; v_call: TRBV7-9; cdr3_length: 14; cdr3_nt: TGTGCCAGCACCGTCAATACGGTGGGCGATGGCTACACCTTC; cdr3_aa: CASTVNTVGDGYTF
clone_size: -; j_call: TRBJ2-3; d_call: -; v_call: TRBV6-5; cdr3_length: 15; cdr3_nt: TGTGCCAGCAGTTACGGGGGCGTAAGCACAGATACGCAGTATTTT; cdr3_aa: CASSYGGVSTDTQYF
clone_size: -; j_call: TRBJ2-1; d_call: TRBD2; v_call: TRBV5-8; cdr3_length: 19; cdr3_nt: TGTGCCAGCAGCTTAACACTAGCGGGAGGAGCGCCCCCGATCCATGAGCAGTTCTTC; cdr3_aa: CASSLTLAGGAPPIHEQFF
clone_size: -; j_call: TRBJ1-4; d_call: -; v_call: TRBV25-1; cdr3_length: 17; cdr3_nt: TGTGCCAGCAGTGAATATGGCCAGGGCACCCTCGTGGGAAAACTGTTTTTT; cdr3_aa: CASSEYGQGTLVGKLFF
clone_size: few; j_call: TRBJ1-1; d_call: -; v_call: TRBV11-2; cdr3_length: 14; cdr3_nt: TGTGCCAGCAGCTTTCGCGGGGGAAGCACTGAAGCTTTCTTT; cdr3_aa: CASSFRGGSTEAFF
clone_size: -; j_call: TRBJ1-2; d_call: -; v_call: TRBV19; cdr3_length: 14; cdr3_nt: TGTGCCAGTAATACCTTGGACAGAGACTATGGCTACACCTTC; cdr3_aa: CASNTLDRDYGYTF
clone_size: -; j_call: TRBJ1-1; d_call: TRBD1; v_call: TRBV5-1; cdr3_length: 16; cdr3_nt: TGCGCCAGCAGCCCCCAAGGGGACAGTTTGAACACTGAAGCTTTCTTT; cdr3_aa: CASSPQGDSLNTEAFF
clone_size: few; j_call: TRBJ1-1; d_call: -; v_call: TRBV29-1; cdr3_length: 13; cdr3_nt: TGCAGCGTTGTCCAACAGCTGAACACTGAAGCTTTCTTT; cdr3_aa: CSVVQQLNTEAFF
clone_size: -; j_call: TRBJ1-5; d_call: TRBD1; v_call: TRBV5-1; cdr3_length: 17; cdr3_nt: TGCGCCAGCAGCTTGGCCCCTTTGGACAGGGACAATCAGCCCCAGCATTTT; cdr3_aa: CASSLAPLDRDNQPQHF
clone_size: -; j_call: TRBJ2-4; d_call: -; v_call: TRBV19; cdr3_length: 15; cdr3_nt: TGTGCCAGTAGTCTGGGAAGCGGGCCCCTCAACATTCAGTACTTC; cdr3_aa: CASSLGSGPLNIQYF
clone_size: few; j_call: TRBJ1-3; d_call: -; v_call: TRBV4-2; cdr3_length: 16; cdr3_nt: TGTGCCAGCAGCCCCCTCTTGAGGGACTCTGGAAACACCATATATTTT; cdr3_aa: CASSPLLRDSGNTIYF
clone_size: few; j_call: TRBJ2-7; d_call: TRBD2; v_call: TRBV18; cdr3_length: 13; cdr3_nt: TGTGCCAGCTCACTCCGGGAGGGCTACGAGCAGTACTTC; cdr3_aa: CASSLREGYEQYF
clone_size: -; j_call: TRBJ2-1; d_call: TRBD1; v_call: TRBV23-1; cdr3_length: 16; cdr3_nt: TGCGCCAGCAGTCCATCGGACAGGGGAATTAGAAATGAGCAGTTCTTC; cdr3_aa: CASSPSDRGIRNEQFF
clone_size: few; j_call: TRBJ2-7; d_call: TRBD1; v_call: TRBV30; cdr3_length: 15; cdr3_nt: TGTGCCTGGAGGGCTGACAGGGGCGGCGGTTCCGAGCAGTACTTC; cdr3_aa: CAWRADRGGGSEQYF
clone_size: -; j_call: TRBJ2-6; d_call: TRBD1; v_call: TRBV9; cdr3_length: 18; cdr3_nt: TGTGCCAGCAGCCCGGGGACAGGGGCTTACTCTGGGGCCAACGTCCTGACTTTC; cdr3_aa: CASSPGTGAYSGANVLTF